A single sample gave rise to the 13 T cell receptor beta chains below, sequenced in a study of blood T cell repertoires in COVID-19. Clones were read by immunoSEQ multiplex PCR, and TCRdb kept only the in-frame ones, dropping some. The sample yields around 330,000 clones, about nine tenths seen once. Input material: PBMCs or T cells enriched from blood (not recorded which). The receptors originated from a man aged 60 to 75 who had recovered from COVID-19.

J is TRBJ2-1 and V is TRBV12-5; 10 bases are shared with TRBD2. Germline CDR1 and CDR2: LGHNT and FRNRAP. CDR3 length: 17 residues. After removal of 5 bases from V and 5 bases from J, the junction contained 12 bases not matched to a gene. The DNA for the CDR3 is TGTGCTAGTGGTACCGGCTTAAAGGGGACTAGCGACAATGAGCAGTTCTTC. Translating it yields CASGTGLKGTSDNEQFF. The full variable domain, in which reference TRBV12-5 and TRBJ2-1 provide the parts outside the CDR3, is DARVTQTPRHKVTEMGQEVTMRCQPILGHNTVFWYRQTMMQGLELLAYFRNRAPLDDSGMPKDRFSAEMPDATLATLKIQPSEPRDSAVYFCASGTGLKGTSDNEQFFGPGTRLTVL.

The rearrangement links TRBV14 to TRBJ1-2; 7 bases fit TRBD1. Losses at the gene ends were 3 bases for V and 1 base for J; bases not matched to a gene: 2. The germline V gene has CDR1 SGHDN and CDR2 FVKESK. The CDR3 is 14 residues long. The CDR3 spells CASSQDRRNYGYTF. The DNA for the CDR3 is TGTGCCAGCAGCCAGGACAGGCGTAACTATGGCTACACCTTC.

The chain employs TRBV27 and TRBJ1-1, with 7 bases lining up with TRBD1. The junction had 8 bases not matched to a gene; V was cut back by 10 bases and J by 6 bases. Looked up from germline, CDR1 is MNHEY and CDR2 is SMNVEV (reference sequence). The CDR3 is made up of 12 amino acids. This CDR3 is CANTDRDPEAFF. The CDR3 DNA sequence: TGTGCCAACACCGACAGGGACCCTGAAGCTTTCTTT.

The J gene is TRBJ2-1, the V gene TRBV18; D uncertain. Per the germline V gene, CDR1 is KGHSH and CDR2 is LQKENI. CDR3 length equals 14 residues. V lost 4 bases to trimming and J lost 0 bases, with 7 bases between them. CDR3 sequence: CASSRPDSYNEQFF. CDR3 nucleotide sequence: TGTGCCAGCTCACGGCCAGACTCCTACAATGAGCAGTTCTTC.

The chain has TRBV30 and TRBJ2-3; D might be TRBD2 (6 bases). V lost 3 bases, J lost 2 bases, and 12 bases lay in between. Germline CDR1 GTSNPN, CDR2 SVGIG (reference sequence). This CDR3 has 14 residues. The CDR3 nucleotides read TGTGCCTGGAGCTTTGGGACTCACACAGATACGCAGTATTTT. This codes for CAWSFGTHTDTQYF.

The chain joins TRBV7-2 to TRBJ1-1; D is undetermined. The V gene's germline CDR1 is SGHTA and CDR2 FQGNSA. There are 12 residues in the CDR3. V lost 1 base and J lost 7, with 7 bases in between. CDR3 bases: TGTGCCAGCAGCTTAGAGCTCGGTGAAGCTTTCTTT. The encoded protein is CASSLELGEAFF.

The CDR3 loop reads CASSPPGHPSPYNEQFF. In DNA, the CDR3 is TGTGCCAGCAGTCCCCCCGGACACCCCTCCCCCTACAATGAGCAGTTCTTC. V gene TRBV4-2 combines with J gene TRBJ2-1; tentative D call: TRBD1 (5 bases). The CDR3 is 17 amino acids. V was clipped by 6 bases and J by 2 bases, with 20 bases between them. Germline V CDR1 and CDR2: LGHNA, YNFKEQ.

This chain connects TRBV25-1 to TRBJ1-4; D perhaps matches TRBD1 (5 bases). Germline V gives CDR1 MGHDK, CDR2 SYGVNS. V lost 1 base, J lost 4 bases, and 10 bases lay in between. The CDR3 spans 15 residues. The CDR3 loop reads CASSEFREVNEKLFF. The DNA for the CDR3 is TGTGCCAGCAGTGAATTCAGGGAAGTTAATGAAAAACTGTTTTTT.

The chain combines TRBV4-3 with TRBJ2-7, with TRBD1 matching 8 bases. V gave up 1 base and J gave up 7 bases; unmatched junction bases: 3. Germline V gene data show CDR1 as LGHNA and CDR2 as YSLEER. There are 13 residues in the CDR3. The CDR3 sequence: CASSQGQGREQYF. The CDR3 DNA reads as TGCGCCAGCAGCCAAGGACAGGGGCGGGAGCAGTACTTC.

V usage is TRBV11-2 and J usage is TRBJ2-3, with D tentatively TRBD2 (5 bases). V lost 2 bases to trimming and J lost 0 bases, with 12 bases between them. The germline V gene encodes CDR1 SGHAT and CDR2 FQNNGV. There are 16 residues in the CDR3. The CDR3 loop reads CASSLLPAESTDTQYF. Here the CDR3 DNA reads TGTGCCAGCAGCTTATTGCCAGCGGAAAGCACAGATACGCAGTATTTT.

The chain is built from TRBV27 and TRBJ1-1; 7 nucleotides agree with TRBD1. With V trimmed by 5 bases and J by 1 base, 7 bases remained unmatched. This CDR3 comprises 15 residues. Germline lookup yields CDR1 MNHEY and CDR2 SMNVEV (reference sequence). CDR3 sequence reads: CASSVRQGPNTEAFF. The CDR3 nucleotides read TGTGCCAGCAGTGTTAGACAGGGCCCGAACACTGAAGCTTTCTTT.

CDR3 loop: CASTTEANTEAFF. The CDR3 region has the DNA TGTGCCAGCACTACCGAGGCGAACACTGAAGCTTTCTTT. V is TRBV6-6 and J is TRBJ1-1; D is uncertain. Trimming took off 7 bases at V and 1 base at J, with 10 bases between the two ends. Germline V gene data show CDR1 as MNHNY and CDR2 as SVGAGI (reference sequence). The length of the CDR3 is 13 residues.

Written as DNA, the CDR3 is TGCGCCAGCAGCAGTGAGACAGCACTAAGCCCTTCACCCCTCCACTTT. Amino acids: CASSSETALSPSPLHF. This chain connects TRBV5-1 to TRBJ1-6; maybe TRBD1 (5 bases). The V gene's germline CDR1 is SGHRS and CDR2 YFSETQ. Trimming cost V 4 bases and J 9 bases, with 20 bases left between them. The CDR3 consists of 16 residues.